These T cell receptor beta chains were read from a single sample in a study of identical twins. A single record per CDR3 protein comes from TCRdb applying MiXCR to the 5' RACE reads. The data show hundreds of thousands of distinct CDR3 sequences, under 9% seen once. These sequences were also reported in another study, on yellow fever vaccine responses in identical twins.

Source material: PBMCs. The receptors come from a woman between 18 and 29 years old in good health. CDR3s leave out the opening cysteine and the closing phenylalanine or tryptophan.

v_call cdr3_aa
TRBV5-1 ASSPLAGVEKF
TRBV5-6 ASSLVTGGGYNEQF
TRBV6-5 ASSYSDVGGYT
TRBV20-1 SARDRVGTGLETQY
TRBV7-8 ASSLARGLGNEQF
TRBV5-1 ARPPLESYNEQF
TRBV4-2 ASSQTGVGETQY
TRBV27 ASSSRDRVWANVLT
TRBV20-1 SASEKDT
TRBV10-3 AISDPQTGGEPYEQY
TRBV3-1 ASSQAPASPDTQY
TRBV4-1 ASSQEARQGSHEQY
TRBV4-3 ASSPGDTNTGELF
TRBV6-1 ASSPFAGAVYNEQF
TRBV5-1 ASSAGQGSLKKY
TRBV7-3 ASGAGTDTQY
TRBV6-2/TRBV6-3 ASSYHREPPYNEQF
TRBV9 ASSVGGPQETQY
TRBV10-1 ASSDSGRQDVGEQY
TRBV18 ASSTGVRYNEQF
TRBV5-1 ASSLGQQYNEQF
TRBV3-1 ASSQDQVSGKVYEQY
TRBV13 ASSSRDRGFSEQY
TRBV20-1 SAREGTGELF
TRBV28 ASSLPPLVEREQY
TRBV2 ASSWDRVGTGELF
TRBV12-3/TRBV12-4 ASSNPSGIPSYEQY
TRBV6-5 ASSSNRLAGSSQF
TRBV29-1 SVEGQGATDTQY
TRBV6-2/TRBV6-3 ASSLLDYEQY
TRBV20-1 SARDGLAGGSTDTQY
TRBV28 ASSKLGVEQF
TRBV15 ATSRVGQETQY
TRBV18 ASSPKLGIDTQY
TRBV11-3 ASSSVQRTSGKPYEQY
TRBV20-1 SARDGTAYEQY
TRBV6-5 ASSSGLAERETQY
TRBV4-2 ASSQTAGVTDTQY
TRBV20-1 SARPGSSYNEQF
TRBV12-5 ASGSNQPQH
TRBV7-8 ASSLPGVPSYNEQF
TRBV24-1 ATSDPASGRNIQY
TRBV7-3 ASSDTGVGEQF
TRBV4-1 ASSQEQGLDTEAF
TRBV7-9 ASSLDGQGPYGYT